Listed here are 29 T cell receptor beta chains from one sample, sequenced in a study of CD8 T cells in Susac syndrome. Random hexamers were used to reverse transcribe an amount of roughly 0.45 to 1 ug RNA. MiXCR, applied by TCRdb to the immunoSEQ multiplex PCR reads, yields one record per CDR3 protein. The sample lists a few hundred thousand distinct CDR3 sequences; about 94% were seen once. Sequenced input: CD4+ T cells from PBMCs. All receptors derive from a human donor with Susac syndrome.

The chain recombines TRBV28 with TRBJ1-1; TRBD1 aligns across 7 bases. The junction had 11 bases not matched to a gene; V was cut back by 5 bases and J by 11 bases. The V gene's germline CDR1 is MDHEN and CDR2 SYDVKM. The CDR3 length is 13 residues. The CDR3 region has the DNA TGTGCCAGCAGTCAGGGACAGATGAAGGTTGCTTTCTTT. Translating it yields CASSQGQMKVAFF. The whole variable domain, remainder taken from reference TRBV28 and TRBJ1-1, is DVKVTQSSRYLVKRTGEKVFLECVQDMDHENMFWYRQDPGLGLRLIYFSYDVKMKEKGDIPEGYSVSREKKERFSLILESASTNQTSMYLCASSQGQMKVAFFGQGTRLTVV.

The genes are TRBV19 and TRBJ1-1, with 10 bases matching TRBD1. The CDR3 is 13 residues long. V was pared by 4 bases and J by 7 bases, with 3 bases of the junction left unmatched. Germline V gives CDR1 LNHDA, CDR2 SQIVND (reference sequence). The CDR3 DNA sequence: TGTGCCAGTAGTACGACAGGGGGCATTGAAGCTTTCTTT. As protein: CASSTTGGIEAFF.

The chain has TRBV19 and TRBJ2-3; 8 bases are a match to TRBD1. The CDR3 length is 14 residues. The trim removed 5 bases at V and 5 bases at J, leaving 6 bases unmatched. Germline V lookup: CDR1 LNHDA, CDR2 SQIVND (reference sequence). The CDR3 loop reads CASSDGQGGDTQYF. The CDR3 DNA sequence: TGTGCCAGTAGTGATGGACAGGGTGGAGATACGCAGTATTTT.

The chain carries TRBV2 and TRBJ1-5; tentative D call: TRBD1 (6 bases). Germline loops: CDR1 SNHLY, CDR2 FYNNEI. CDR3 length equals 15 residues. Deletions cut 8 bases from V and 0 bases from J, with 14 bases between. CDR3 loop: CASSRDTYSNQPQHF. The CDR3 DNA sequence: TGTGCCAGCTCTCGGGACACCTATAGCAATCAGCCCCAGCATTTT.

This chain joins TRBV19 and TRBJ2-5; no clear D. Trimming removed 0 bases at V and 5 bases at J, with 10 bases between. The CDR3 extends over 14 amino acids. Germline values: CDR1 LNHDA, CDR2 SQIVND (reference sequence). CDR3 protein: CASSIERRSETQYF. DNA of the CDR3: TGTGCCAGTAGTATAGAACGTAGATCGGAGACCCAGTACTTC.

The chain combines TRBV30 with TRBJ1-1, with 8 bases aligning to TRBD1. Unmatched junction bases numbered 4, after V lost 3 bases and J lost 1 base. The germline CDR1 and CDR2 sequences are GTSNPN and SVGIG (reference sequence). The CDR3 length is 14 residues. For the CDR3, the DNA is TGTGCCTGGAGAGCAACAGGGGGGAACACTGAAGCTTTCTTT. This codes for CAWRATGGNTEAFF. Complete variable domain (other parts from reference TRBV30 and TRBJ1-1): SQTIHQWPATLVQPVGSPLSLECTVEGTSNPNLYWYRQAAGRGLQLLFYSVGIGQISSEVPQNLSASRPQDRQFILSSKKLLLSDSGFYLCAWRATGGNTEAFFGQGTRLTVV.

The gene calls are TRBV28 and TRBJ2-5; D may match TRBD1 or TRBD2 (7 bases each). V shed 4 bases and J shed 4 bases, with 16 bases lying between them. CDR3 length equals 15 residues. Germline lookup yields CDR1 MDHEN and CDR2 SYDVKM. CDR3 in DNA: TGTGCCAGCAGTTCTTACCAGGGGGAGGGAGAGACCCAGTACTTC. Its translation: CASSSYQGEGETQYF.

The CDR3 here is CASSSIQLSGNTIYF. The CDR3 DNA sequence: TGTGCCAGCAGTTCCATACAGCTCTCTGGAAACACCATATATTTT. The chain joins TRBV11-2 to TRBJ1-3; no firm D call. Germline V gene sequence: CDR1 SGHAT, CDR2 FQNNGV. The CDR3 is 15 amino acids. Trimming removed 6 bases at V and 0 bases at J, with 12 bases between.

V usage is TRBV6-5 and J usage is TRBJ2-7; D not resolved. The CDR3 runs 15 residues. Germline lookup yields CDR1 MNHEY and CDR2 SVGAGI. Trimming left V 3 bases short and J 0 bases short, with 12 bases between. In DNA form, the CDR3 reads TGTGCCAGCAGTTATTGGACGTACGACTCCTACGAGCAGTACTTC. Translation gives CASSYWTYDSYEQYF.

As regards this clonotype: At one boundary the junction diverges from the germline segment, which might be a read error. This sequence joins TRBV7-9 and TRBJ2-5; D gene unclear. CDR1 is SEHNR and CDR2 is FQNEAQ in the germline V gene (reference sequence). The CDR3 length is 8 residues. As DNA, the CDR3 is TGTGCCAGCAACCGGTCCCACTTC. The encoded protein is CASNRSHF.

This clonotype was seen a few times. The rearrangement joins TRBV7-2 to TRBJ1-1, with 9 bases lining up with TRBD1. The CDR3 length is 18 residues. J was trimmed by 0 bases and V by 1 base; bases with no gene match: 9. Looked up from germline, CDR1 is SGHTA and CDR2 is FQGNSA. The CDR3 loop reads CASSLGILGTGLNTEAFF. The CDR3 DNA reads TGTGCCAGCAGCTTAGGGATCTTGGGGACAGGGCTGAACACTGAAGCTTTCTTT.

This chain links TRBV9 with TRBJ1-3; no firm D call. CDR1 is SGDLS and CDR2 is YYNGEE in the germline V gene. The CDR3 totals 15 residues. V lost 3 bases to trimming and J lost 0 bases, with 10 bases between them. This CDR3 is CASSALSSSGNTIYF. The CDR3 bases are TGTGCCAGCAGCGCCCTTTCGAGCTCTGGAAACACCATATATTTT.

This chain joins TRBV29-1 and TRBJ2-3, with D perhaps TRBD1 or TRBD2 (5 bases each). The CDR3 runs 15 residues. V was pared by 6 bases and J by 2 bases, with 18 bases between. Germline V gene sequence: CDR1 SQVTM, CDR2 ANQGSEA. In nucleotides, the CDR3 is TGCAGCGTCATAAGGCTAGGGGACCACACAGATACGCAGTATTTT. Encoded protein: CSVIRLGDHTDTQYF.

V is TRBV5-8 and J is TRBJ2-2; 12 nucleotides align to TRBD1. Trimming at V came to 4 bases and at J to 7 bases, leaving 11 bases not matched to a gene. CDR3 length: 17 residues. Germline V gene data show CDR1 as SGHTS and CDR2 as YDEGEE. CDR3: CASSRMLGQGAFGELFF. As DNA, the CDR3 is TGTGCCAGCAGCCGGATGTTGGGACAGGGGGCATTCGGGGAGCTGTTTTTT. Looking up the rest from reference TRBV5-8 and TRBJ2-2 gives the full variable domain: EAGVTQSPTHLIKTRGQQATLRCSPISGHTSVYWYQQALGLGLQFLLWYDEGEERNRGNFPPRFSGRQFPNYSSELNVNALELEDSALYLCASSRMLGQGAFGELFFGEGSRLTVL.

This chain connects TRBV18 to TRBJ1-6; 9 bases agree with TRBD1. J was trimmed by 7 bases and V by 5 bases; bases with no gene match: 3. The CDR3 covers 14 residues. Germline CDR1 KGHSH, CDR2 LQKENI. The CDR3 DNA reads TGTGCCAGCTCAACAGGGGGCTTCAATTCACCCCTCCACTTT. Amino acid sequence: CASSTGGFNSPLHF.

This rearrangement joins TRBV2 to TRBJ1-1; D might be TRBD1 (5 bases). The V gene's germline CDR1 is SNHLY and CDR2 FYNNEI. Trimming took 8 bases from V and 8 from J, leaving 21 bases between them. This CDR3 is built from 14 residues. CDR3 in DNA: TGTGCCAGCTCGGGGGGTCCCGATTCAGAGGAAGCTTTCTTT. Protein: CASSGGPDSEEAFF. The full variable domain, with the rest looked up from reference TRBV2 and TRBJ1-1, is EPEVTQTPSHQVTQMGQEVILRCVPISNHLYFYWYRQILGQKVEFLVSFYNNEISEKSEIFDDQFSVERPDGSNFTLKIRSTKLEDSAMYFCASSGGPDSEEAFFGQGTRLTVV.

V gene TRBV28 combines with J gene TRBJ2-7; no reliable D call. The V gene lost 5 bases and the J gene lost 3 bases, with 14 bases spanning the gap. Per germline, CDR1 MDHEN and CDR2 SYDVKM. This CDR3 has 14 amino acids. In nucleotides, the CDR3 is TGTGCCAGCAGTCCCCGGACCCGCGACTACGAGCAGTACTTC. Translating gives CASSPRTRDYEQYF.

The CDR3 protein is CASSAGVSNQPQHF. The CDR3 nucleotides read TGTGCCAGCAGCGCGGGAGTTAGCAATCAGCCCCAGCATTTT. This chain joins TRBV7-9 and TRBJ1-5, with D uncertain. CDR3 length: 14 amino acids. Germline V gives CDR1 SEHNR, CDR2 FQNEAQ (reference sequence). V lost 5 bases and J lost 0, with 8 bases in between.

The genes are TRBV27 and TRBJ2-6; 9 positions match TRBD1. CDR1 is MNHEY and CDR2 is SMNVEV in the germline V gene (reference sequence). The CDR3 extends over 20 amino acids. J gave up 0 bases and V 7 bases, and 16 bases lay outside the gene matches. This chain's CDR3 is CASTKRSRDRADSGANVLTF. CDR3 DNA: TGTGCCAGCACCAAACGATCTAGGGACAGGGCCGACTCTGGGGCCAACGTCCTGACTTTC.

The V call is TRBV6-5, the J call TRBJ2-7; D unclear. Germline V lookup: CDR1 MNHEY, CDR2 SVGAGI. V was pared by 8 bases and J by 4 bases, with 21 bases between. The CDR3 is 15 residues long. DNA for the CDR3: TGTGCCAGCGCCAGGCCGGCCCGTTTTCCTTACGAGCAGTACTTC. Translating gives CASARPARFPYEQYF.

The gene calls are TRBV27 and TRBJ1-2; D is ambiguous. The CDR3 sequence is 14 residues long. With 6 bases removed from V and 2 bases from J, the gap between germline ends came to 13 bases. Germline CDR1 MNHEY, CDR2 SMNVEV (reference sequence). The CDR3 region has the DNA TGTGCCAGCAGACTCGACGGAAACAACTATGGCTACACCTTC. This codes for CASRLDGNNYGYTF.

This clonotype has only one observation. The CDR3 nucleotides are TGTGCCAGCAGTGGCCCCAGCTCCTACGAGCAGTACTTC. Protein product: CASSGPSSYEQYF. The chain combines TRBV2 with TRBJ2-7; D unresolved. Per the germline V gene, CDR1 is SNHLY and CDR2 is FYNNEI. The length of the CDR3 is 13 residues. The V gene lost 4 bases and the J gene lost 0 bases, with 7 bases spanning the gap.

The V and J genes are TRBV20-1 and TRBJ2-7; D is perhaps TRBD1 (6 bases). V lost 3 bases and J lost 2, with 11 bases in between. The CDR3 runs 13 residues. CDR1 DFQATT and CDR2 SNEGSKA come from the germline V gene (reference sequence). The DNA for the CDR3 is TGCAGTGCTAGCAGACAGGCAACCTACGAGCAGTACTTC. Translation gives CSASRQATYEQYF.

The CDR3 nucleotides read TGCGCCAGCAGCCAGCCTGGGACAAGGCAGCCCCAGCATTTT. Encoded protein: CASSQPGTRQPQHF. The chain uses TRBV4-1 and TRBJ1-5; TRBD1 might be the D (6 bases). The germline V gene encodes CDR1 MGHRA and CDR2 YSYEKL. This CDR3 is built from 14 residues. Trimming cost V 3 bases and J 7 bases, with 13 bases left between them.

The chain joins TRBV7-9 to TRBJ1-1; tentative D call: TRBD1 (6 bases). This CDR3 spans 14 amino acids. V was shortened by 4 bases and J by 3 bases, with 12 bases between the two germline ends. CDR1 SEHNR and CDR2 FQNEAQ come from the germline V gene (reference sequence). The CDR3: CASSSGVGDTEAFF. Here the CDR3 DNA reads TGTGCCAGCAGCTCAGGGGTTGGTGACACTGAAGCTTTCTTT. Together with reference TRBV7-9 and TRBJ1-1, the CDR3 gives the full variable domain: DTGVSQNPRHKITKRGQNVTFRCDPISEHNRLYWYRQTLGQGPEFLTYFQNEAQLEKSRLLSDRFSAERPKGSFSTLEIQRTEQGDSAMYLCASSSGVGDTEAFFGQGTRLTVV.

V is TRBV6-6 and J is TRBJ1-5; D might be TRBD1 (6 bases). This CDR3 has 14 residues. Trimming pared 5 bases from V and 4 bases from J, leaving 12 bases between. In germline, CDR1 is MNHNY, CDR2 SVGAGI (reference sequence). In nucleotides, the CDR3 is TGTGCCAGCAGTCAAGGGGGGGCAAATCAGCCCCAGCATTTT. Its translation is CASSQGGANQPQHF.

V gene TRBV20-1 combines with J gene TRBJ2-6; D remains unclear. Germline CDR1 and CDR2: DFQATT and SNEGSKA (reference sequence). CDR3 size: 12 residues. The germline V and J ends were trimmed by 1 base and 4 bases, with 2 bases remaining between them. CDR3 in DNA: TGCAGTGCTAGAGCGGGGGCCAACGTCCTGACTTTC. Translating gives CSARAGANVLTF.

V gene TRBV12-3 or TRBV12-4 combines with J gene TRBJ2-3; D remains unclear. This CDR3 has 12 residues. Trimming left V 5 bases short and J 8 bases short, with 11 bases between. The CDR3: CASSTYLGTQYF. CDR3 nucleotide sequence: TGTGCCAGCAGTACCTACTTGGGTACGCAGTATTTT.

The V call is TRBV5-1, the J call TRBJ1-1, with a weak D call TRBD1 (5 bases). Germline CDR1 is SGHRS and CDR2 is YFSETQ. Trimming pared 4 bases from V and 7 bases from J, leaving 17 bases between. The CDR3 spans 14 residues. As DNA, the CDR3 is TGCGCCAGCAGCGTGGGGCTCGGCGGCGTTGAAGCTTTCTTT. Translated: CASSVGLGGVEAFF.